The T cell receptor (beta chain) under discussion was sequenced for a study of T-cell memory formation after mild COVID-19. Study-level results: Among clones peaking at day 37 in the second wave, SARS-CoV-2 specificity remained unconfirmed. Later expanders leaned CD4+, whereas clones that contracted between day 15 and 85 were balanced CD4/CD8.

TCRdb re-called the 5' RACE reads through MiXCR, storing one row per CDR3 protein. The data show some 120,000 distinct CDR3 sequences, 16% seen once. This clonotype was seen repeatedly, ten times or more. What it binds is not known. Sequencing input: PBMCs or a T cell subset sorted from them (not recorded which). The sequence came from an adult woman who had mild COVID-19 (a few samples of this study predate the infection). Cell type and time point are not known.

CDR3 in amino acids: CASSLHRGEEAQYF. CDR3 in DNA: TGCGCCAGCAGCTTGCACAGGGGCGAGGAAGCGCAGTACTTC. This chain joins TRBV5-1 and TRBJ2-7, with 7 bases matching TRBD1. This CDR3 region has 14 residues. Per the germline V gene, CDR1 is SGHRS and CDR2 is YFSETQ. Trimming took 1 base from V and 9 from J; bases not matched to a gene: 10.